This TCR beta chain stems from a study of blood T cell repertoires in COVID-19. This CDR3 spans 16 amino acids. Germline V gene sequence: CDR1 MNHEY, CDR2 SVGAGI. Germline trimming cut 4 bases from V and 2 bases from J; bases unmatched to any gene: 5. Study processing details: Reference gene primers were amplified, and this amplification served to estimate nucleated cell counts. Here immunoSEQ multiplex PCR was the method, and the copy in TCRdb shows in-frame clones only, minus some. That table furnishes V, J and clone size, whereas the DNA furnished D and trimming. The table includes about 150,000 clones, 84% detected once.

What was sequenced was PBMCs or T cells enriched from blood (not recorded which). This sequence joins TRBV6-5 and TRBJ2-7, with TRBD2 matching 13 bases. The sequence was obtained from a woman aged 50 to 60 who had been exposed to COVID-19. The CDR3 sequence: CASSSRTSGGTYEQYF. The CDR3 DNA is TGTGCCAGCAGTTCAAGGACTAGCGGGGGCACCTACGAGCAGTACTTC.